This section outlines one TCR beta chain sequence together with its context. The clone's antigen remains unknown. A read error is likely, as this CDR3 ends without the conserved phenylalanine or tryptophan. This sample was included in a study of cytomegalovirus exposure and HLA in healthy donors (dated by TCRdb to about 2017). Looking at the study overall: In an earlier analysis of several hundred of the donors, 276 Gb of sequence data and 90 million to 120 million unique TCR beta sequences from roughly 200 million T cells were reported. An early release that covered about 600 HLA-typed donors contained approximately 300 gigabases of sequencing data and some 87 million unique TCR sequences. Of the 350 to 400 genotyped donors, 65% to 90% fell in the genetic ancestry cluster associated with self-reported Caucasian donors. The aim of the study was to test whether cataloging public T cell receptors could identify signatures of past pathogen exposure. Using immunosequencing, the study profiled T cell repertoires from some 670 subjects and related those repertoires to cytomegalovirus serostatus. Along with the approximately 650-subject first cohort, a separate validation cohort of over a hundred different subjects was used. To predict cytomegalovirus infection status, the study combined high-throughput TCR immunosequencing, statistical association of individual TCRs with disease status, and machine learning. A later analysis re-analyzed previously published TCR beta repertoires from 550 to 700 donors and added high-resolution HLA genotyping to study TCR occurrence patterns. The later analysis used no new phenotypic data to find candidate immune exposures, relying instead on TCR beta sequences and their occurrence across donors. An earlier analysis of 500 to 650 of the donors applied high-throughput TCR beta sequencing to assess whether each TCR beta V gene segment acted as functional or pseudogenic. Alongside the repertoire data, information on donor age, sex, ethnicity and CMV serostatus was compiled. A later genetic analysis took genome-wide SNP genotypes for about 65% of the 666 donors and used that subset as a discovery cohort. All discovery cohort repertoires had been generated using a single sequencing platform. HLA typing covered class I and class II loci at four-digit resolution. The number of donors typed differed by locus, with roughly 629-640 for A, B, C, DRB1 and DQB1, more than 500 for DQA1, about 610 for DPA1, and around 430 for DPB1. A handful of DR-DQ haplotypes were handled as single units for association and clustering because linkage in the cohort was strong. Across around 400 genotyped donors of the cohort, an average of approximately 220,000 unique TCR beta nucleotide sequences per donor were sequenced, and 15% to 20% of those sequences were non-productive.

On the study overall, not on this receptor specifically: Cytomegalovirus status was reported to be diagnosed by the classifier with high specificity and sensitivity in both the original and validation cohorts. In a later analysis, the rate of TCR association differed among HLA loci, with DRB1 alleles having the most associated TCRs and HLA-C alleles having the fewest. A further reported finding was that TCR beta sequences accurately predicted the HLA-A and HLA-B alleles for most subjects in the first cohort. Specific HLA alleles were associated with 15,000 to 20,000 TCR beta sequences at a false discovery rate of 0.05 in a later analysis. In the study, roughly 160 TCR beta chains were listed as associated with cytomegalovirus. A few of the identified cytomegalovirus-associated TCR beta chains were confirmed in vitro to be specific for cytomegalovirus antigens. According to a later genetic analysis, donors in an Asian-associated ancestry cluster had fewer N-insertions in productive TCRs than the approximately 630-donor mean. Most CMV-associated TCR beta chains appeared to be HLA-restricted in a later analysis, and the HLA associations seemed to be driven largely by CMV exposure. When HLA alleles, especially DR and DQ, strongly co-occurred, TCR associations were difficult to assign to individual alleles. The authors suggested that the approach could potentially be extended to other disease states and immunological phenotypes. The presence/absence analyses assumed that sequencing depth was roughly uniform across donors, and that assumption may not be true. In an earlier analysis of a few hundred of the donors, most TCR beta V segments were observed in productive rearrangements about 90% or about 30% of the time, broadly matching IMGT annotations. The earlier analysis of almost 600 of the donors excluded approximately 15 rarely observed V segments, including chromosome 9 orphons, because counts were too low. In a later genetic analysis, a missense DCLRE1C variant was associated with V-gene and J-gene trimming of TCR beta chains, and the association was replicated in an independent cohort. A later analysis reported that several top co-occurrence clusters appeared linked to parvovirus B19, influenza, CMV and Epstein-Barr virus. HLA typing was unavailable for some donors at each locus, so association tests used only the typed subset. Most TCR sequences were observed very rarely across donors, whereas some public TCRs were present in many individuals. Linkage disequilibrium might explain the correlated functional status among segregating V segments, but an unknown experimental factor could not be ruled out. A cluster of highly shared sequence variants was judged likely to represent a technical artifact of the sequencing pipeline. Only TCR beta chains were sequenced in this cohort, and the absence of alpha or paired-chain data limited detectable features. Immune exposure information for the cohort was limited to CMV serostatus. Because the 87-base-pair reads could not distinguish some IMGT-functional V segments, including TRBV6-2 and TRBV6-3, those segments were excluded. In a later analysis, HLA-associated TCR beta chains showed more clonal expansion and lower generation probabilities than non-associated chains that were equally common.

Library method: the immunoSEQ multiplex PCR assay. A mixture of 60 forward primers for TCR Vbeta segments and 13 reverse primers for TCR Jbeta segments was used in the multiplex PCR. Amplification of the CDR3 region of rearranged TCR beta genes was performed with a multiplex PCR assay on genomic DNA. The Illumina HiSeq System was used to sequence the amplified TCR beta libraries as 87-base-pair reads. In the authors' own workflow: Across the 600 to 700 repertoires, a later analysis counted 80 million or so unique TCR beta chains, 9.5 million to 13 million of which were shared by at least two donors. Raw reads were error-corrected and collapsed into unique sequences by a nearest-neighbor algorithm in which closely related sequences were merged to remove PCR and sequencing errors. CDR3 sequences were aligned to IMGT reference sequences to assign V, D and J gene segments. Each retained sequence needed at least a six-nucleotide match to both a V gene segment and a J gene segment. Rearrangements were classified as productive when the CDR3 lacked stop codons and remained in frame with V and J, and all other rearrangements were classified as non-productive. Following IMGT convention, CDR3 was defined as the stretch from the second conserved V-encoded cysteine up to the conserved J-encoded phenylalanine. The earlier analysis of fewer than 750 of the donors excluded sequences that lacked an unambiguous match to a single V gene segment. In an earlier analysis of approximately 610 of the donors, V segments were called functional above 56.7% productive rearrangements and were called segregating when the between-donor standard deviation exceeded 5%. A statistical classification framework was built for diagnosing cytomegalovirus status from the catalog of TCR beta chain sequences. In a later analysis, V and J genes were assigned by comparing TCR nucleotide sequences against IMGT/GENE-DB human TR gene sequences. The TCRdist pipeline was used in a later analysis to assign CDR3 sequences and most-parsimonious VDJ recombination scenarios. In a later analysis, each TCR beta chain was defined by its CDR3 amino acid sequence together with its V-gene family, and reads lacking a unique V-gene family were excluded. A later analysis removed 550 to 700 highly shared, low-generation-probability nucleotide sequences to deal with suspected cross-contamination and a sequencing artifact. In a later analysis, a clonal expansion index was calculated for each public chain from normalized within-repertoire ranks of inferred template counts. In a later analysis, generation probabilities were computed using a VDJ recombination model fitted to out-of-frame rearrangements, and the results were checked against IGoR. A later analysis scored TCR-TCR, TCR-HLA and TCR-CMV co-occurrence with hypergeometric tests, applying a repertoire-size bias correction to TCR pairs. To estimate false discovery rates, a later analysis permuted the HLA or CMV assignments 20 times. In a later analysis, co-occurring TCRs were grouped with DBSCAN, and TCRdist sequence similarity was added when clustering was performed within HLA-allele-positive subsets. Co-occurrence clustering excluded repertoires with fewer than 30,000 or more than 120,000 public chains, plus five with anomalous nucleotide sharing. In TCRdb, the immuneACCESS table is reduced to in-frame sequences with V and J assigned. These tables do not hold every clone; where another copy was compared, an unresolved V gene accounts for under half, and the others remain unexplained. The V and J calls and clone size were taken over from that table, and D and trimming were inferred from the DNA. The table for this sample lists 150,000 or so clones; around four fifths of them were counted only once. The ten top clones hold roughly 9.7% of the sample.

The cohort consisted of 600 or so healthy bone marrow donors. All cohort members were sampled while nominally healthy, although unrecorded immune exposures were likely present. The donor tested CMV seropositive, placing the donor among the 289 seropositive members of the cohort. Every donor gave a peripheral blood sample, and the peripheral blood mononuclear cells from that sample were used for TCR beta sequencing. The Qiagen DNeasy Blood Extraction Kit was used to extract genomic DNA from the blood cell samples. V ends up 4 bases short and J 7 bases short, with an unmatched junction base count of 4. Inclusive of both ends, the CDR3 amounts to 15 amino acids. The entry retains the CDR3 DNA only, 45 bases that are in frame from base 1. The germline V gene encodes CDR1 MNHNY and CDR2 SVGAGI (reference sequence).

This receptor was taken from a man younger than 35 in good health and CMV-seropositive. The V gene is TRBV6-6 and the J gene is TRBJ1-6, and TRBD1 aligns with 10 junction nucleotides. Sequencing was performed on PBMCs. This receptor has the CDR3 CASSFLGQGNSPLHL. The sequence in DNA is TGTGCCAGCAGTTTTCTGGGACAGGGGAATTCACCCCTCCACCTT.